The sequence of this T cell receptor (beta chain) was determined in a study of cytomegalovirus exposure and HLA in healthy donors. Study conclusions and caveats: In a later analysis, first-cohort TCR clusters were found to tend to co-occur in the 120 or so validation repertoires. Many donors carried some public TCRs, although rarity characterized most TCR sequences. Cytomegalovirus status was reportedly diagnosed by the classifier with high specificity and sensitivity.

With respect to this clone: What it binds is not known.

The method was immunoSEQ multiplex PCR; TCRdb's version includes in-frame clones alone and lacks a portion of them. The table includes 70,000 to 80,000 clones, around 94% detected once. Germline V gene lookup returns CDR1 SGHAT and CDR2 FQNNGV. Unmatched junction bases numbered 10, after V lost 3 bases and J lost 5 bases. There are 16 residues in the CDR3. Material for sequencing was PBMCs. This clonotype was obtained from a woman between 18 and 29 years old in good health and CMV-seronegative. The chain employs TRBV11-2 and TRBJ2-3; 8 bases map to TRBD2. CDR3 loop: CASSLDPGLVVDTQYF. CDR3 sequence (DNA): TGTGCCAGCAGCTTGGATCCGGGACTAGTGGTAGATACGCAGTATTTT.